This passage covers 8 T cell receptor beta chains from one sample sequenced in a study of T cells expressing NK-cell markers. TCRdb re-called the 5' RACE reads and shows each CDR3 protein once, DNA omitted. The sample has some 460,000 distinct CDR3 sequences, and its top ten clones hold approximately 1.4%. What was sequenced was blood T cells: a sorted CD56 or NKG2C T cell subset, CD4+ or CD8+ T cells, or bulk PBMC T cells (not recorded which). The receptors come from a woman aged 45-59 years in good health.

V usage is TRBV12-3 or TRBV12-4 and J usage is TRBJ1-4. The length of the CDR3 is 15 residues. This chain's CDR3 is CASSLMGERNEKLFF.

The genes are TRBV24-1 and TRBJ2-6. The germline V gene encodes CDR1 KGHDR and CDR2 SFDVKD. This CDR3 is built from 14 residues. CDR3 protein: CATADSAGANVLTF.

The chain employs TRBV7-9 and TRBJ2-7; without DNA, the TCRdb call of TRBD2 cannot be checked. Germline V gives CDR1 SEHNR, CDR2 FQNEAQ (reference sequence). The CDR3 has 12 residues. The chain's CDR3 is CARVGGDGVQYF.

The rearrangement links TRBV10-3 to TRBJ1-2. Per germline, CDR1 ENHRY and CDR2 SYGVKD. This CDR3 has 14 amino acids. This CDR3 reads CAISESLETNGYTF.

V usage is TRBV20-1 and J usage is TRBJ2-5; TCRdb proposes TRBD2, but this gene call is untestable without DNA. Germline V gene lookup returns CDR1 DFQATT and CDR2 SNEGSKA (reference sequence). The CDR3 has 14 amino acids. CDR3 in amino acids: CSASLAGSLQTQYF.

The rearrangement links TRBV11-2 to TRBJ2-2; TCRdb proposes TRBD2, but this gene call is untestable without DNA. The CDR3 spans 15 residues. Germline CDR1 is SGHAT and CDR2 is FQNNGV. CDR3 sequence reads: CASSLDLGGSGELFF.

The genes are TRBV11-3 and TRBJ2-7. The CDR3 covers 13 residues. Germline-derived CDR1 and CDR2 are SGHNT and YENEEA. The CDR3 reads CASLGPGSYEQYF.

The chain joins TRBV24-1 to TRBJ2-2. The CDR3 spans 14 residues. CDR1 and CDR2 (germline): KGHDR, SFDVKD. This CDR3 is CATSEPHLAGELFF.